This is a list of T cell receptor beta chains from one sample in a study of T cell responses to AZD1222 COVID-19 vaccine. TCRdb's table, derived via immunoSEQ multiplex PCR, lists solely in-frame clones and lacks some. The sample holds about 150,000 clones, 80% to 90% seen once. This specimen consisted of peripheral blood, obtained on day 0 of AZD1222 vaccination. These receptors were collected from an adult in good health. CDR3s include the opening cysteine and the closing phenylalanine or tryptophan. The D gene is left open where the match is weak.

d_gene,j_gene,v_gene,CDR3aa,CDR3nt
.,TRBJ1-1,TRBV25-1,CASRFLARGRTEAFF,TGTGCCAGCAGATTCCTAGCACGGGGTAGGACTGAAGCTTTCTTT
.,TRBJ1-3,TRBV9,CASSVEGGIGNTIYF,TGTGCCAGCAGCGTAGAGGGAGGTATTGGAAACACCATATATTTT
.,TRBJ1-6,TRBV11-2,CASSLGGVTNSPLHF,TGTGCCAGCAGCTTAGGCGGAGTCACTAATTCACCCCTCCACTTT
.,TRBJ2-7,TRBV6-2/TRBV6-3,CASSYSMAGFGEQYF,TGTGCCAGCAGTTACTCGATGGCAGGTTTCGGCGAGCAGTACTTC
TRBD2,TRBJ2-1,TRBV2,CASSAVLAGGYSEQFF,TGTGCCAGCAGCGCCGTACTAGCGGGAGGGTATAGTGAGCAGTTCTTC
.,TRBJ1-2,TRBV30,CAWSVSHFRYTF,TGTGCCTGGAGCGTAAGCCACTTTCGCTACACCTTC
.,TRBJ2-3,TRBV29-1,CSVEGPRGVGTDTQYF,TGCAGCGTTGAAGGCCCGAGGGGGGTTGGCACAGATACGCAGTATTTT
.,TRBJ1-5,TRBV3-1/TRBV3-2,CASSLDSNQPQHF,TGTGCCAGCAGCCTCGATAGCAATCAGCCCCAGCATTTT
TRBD1,TRBJ1-2,TRBV28,CASRTGRFYGYTF,TGTGCCAGCAGGACAGGGAGGTTCTATGGCTACACCTTC
.,TRBJ2-6,TRBV10-1,CASSASVAANVLTF,TGCGCCAGCAGTGCGTCGGTCGCGGCCAACGTCCTGACTTTC
TRBD1,TRBJ2-7,TRBV25-1,CASSAPTGPYSYEQYF,TGTGCCAGCAGTGCTCCGACAGGGCCGTACTCCTACGAGCAGTACTTC
.,TRBJ1-1,TRBV5-8,CASSLDSGWGTEAFF,TGTGCCAGCAGCTTGGACAGCGGTTGGGGCACTGAAGCTTTCTTT
TRBD1,TRBJ1-1,TRBV29-1,CSVFDRGLKEAFF,TGCAGCGTTTTTGACAGGGGGCTTAAGGAAGCTTTCTTT
.,TRBJ2-7,TRBV4-3,CASSQDTPQGLYEQYF,TGCGCCAGCAGCCAAGACACCCCACAGGGCCTATACGAGCAGTACTTC
TRBD1,TRBJ1-2,TRBV11-3,CASSSPRGYSYTF,TGTGCCAGCAGCTCTCCCAGGGGGTATAGCTACACCTTC
.,TRBJ2-1,TRBV18,CASSPIGPEFSSYNEQFF,TGTGCCAGCTCACCGATTGGACCAGAATTCTCCTCCTACAATGAGCAGTTCTTC
TRBD2,TRBJ2-3,TRBV24-1,CATSAPTWTSGTDTQYF,TGTGCCACCAGTGCTCCTACCTGGACTAGCGGAACAGATACGCAGTATTTT
TRBD2,TRBJ2-1,TRBV30,CAWSRGTSGNNEQFF,TGTGCCTGGAGTAGAGGCACTAGCGGAAACAATGAGCAGTTCTTC
TRBD2,TRBJ2-7,TRBV9,CASSVGLAGGLSSYEQYF,TGTGCCAGCAGCGTGGGACTAGCGGGAGGGCTGAGCTCCTACGAGCAGTACTTC
.,TRBJ2-1,TRBV6-5,CASSKTGEEGFF,TGTGCCAGCAGTAAAACGGGAGAGGAAGGGTTCTTC